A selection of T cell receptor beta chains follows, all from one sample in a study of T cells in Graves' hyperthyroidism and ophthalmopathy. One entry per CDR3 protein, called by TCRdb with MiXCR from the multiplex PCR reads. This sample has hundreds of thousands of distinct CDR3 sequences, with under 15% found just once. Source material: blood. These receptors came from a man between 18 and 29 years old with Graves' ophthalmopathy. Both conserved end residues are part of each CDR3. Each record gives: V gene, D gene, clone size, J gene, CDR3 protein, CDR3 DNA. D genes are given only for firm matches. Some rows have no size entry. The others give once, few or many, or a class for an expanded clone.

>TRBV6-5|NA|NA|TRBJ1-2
CASSLPPGGSDYGYTF
TGTGCCAGCAGCTTACCACCAGGAGGCTCGGACTATGGCTACACCTTC
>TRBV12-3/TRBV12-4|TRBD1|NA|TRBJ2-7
CASSQGQGGRGEQYF
TGTGCCAGCAGTCAGGGACAGGGGGGACGTGGGGAGCAGTACTTC
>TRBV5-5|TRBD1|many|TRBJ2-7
CASSLEGFNRGKSSYEQYF
TGTGCCAGCAGCTTGGAGGGTTTCAACAGGGGAAAATCCTCCTACGAGCAGTACTTC
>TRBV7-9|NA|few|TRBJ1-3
CASSLGVSSSGNTIYF
TGTGCCAGCAGCTTAGGTGTCTCCAGCTCTGGAAACACCATATATTTT
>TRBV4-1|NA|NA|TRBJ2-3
CASSQEKHRYTDTQYF
TGCGCCAGCAGCCAAGAAAAGCATAGGTACACAGATACGCAGTATTTT
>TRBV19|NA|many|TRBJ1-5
CASNQGEGMQQQPQHF
TGTGCCAGTAACCAAGGGGAGGGGATGCAACAGCAGCCCCAGCATTTT
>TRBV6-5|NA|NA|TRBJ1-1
CASSYRQGEVMNTEAFF
TGTGCCAGCAGTTACCGGCAGGGAGAAGTGATGAACACTGAAGCTTTCTTT
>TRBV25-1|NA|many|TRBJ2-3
CASSSRRGRDTDTQYF
TGTGCCAGCAGTTCTAGGCGGGGCAGGGACACAGATACGCAGTATTTT
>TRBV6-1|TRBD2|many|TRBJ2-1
CASSHSGDAYNEQFF
TGTGCCAGCAGTCATAGCGGGGACGCCTACAATGAGCAGTTCTTC
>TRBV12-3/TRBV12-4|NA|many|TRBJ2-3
CASSLARLADTQYF
TGTGCCAGCAGTTTAGCGCGGTTAGCGGATACGCAGTATTTT
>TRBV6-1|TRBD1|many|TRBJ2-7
CASRADRVPYEQYF
TGTGCCAGCAGGGCTGACAGGGTTCCCTACGAGCAGTACTTC
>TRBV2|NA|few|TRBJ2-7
CASSDYIYEQYF
TGTGCCAGCAGTGACTACATCTACGAGCAGTACTTC
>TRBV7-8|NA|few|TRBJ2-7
CASSQGPGPAYEQYF
TGTGCCAGCAGCCAGGGGCCAGGGCCCGCCTACGAGCAGTACTTC
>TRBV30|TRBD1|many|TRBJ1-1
CAWDRDMTEAFF
TGTGCCTGGGACAGGGATATGACTGAAGCTTTCTTT
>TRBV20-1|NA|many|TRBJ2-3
CSAPGRDYTQYF
TGCAGTGCCCCGGGAAGGGATTATACGCAGTATTTT
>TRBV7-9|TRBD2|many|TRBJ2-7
CASSLALAGYEQYF
TGTGCCAGCAGCTTAGCTCTAGCGGGGTACGAGCAGTACTTC
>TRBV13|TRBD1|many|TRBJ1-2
CASSHSTGGRDGYTF
TGTGCCAGCAGCCATTCGACAGGGGGCAGAGATGGCTACACCTTC
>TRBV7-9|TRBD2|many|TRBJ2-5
CASSHRSGREETQYF
TGTGCCAGCAGCCATCGTAGCGGGAGGGAGGAGACCCAGTACTTC
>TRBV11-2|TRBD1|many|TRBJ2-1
CASSFTGQGYYNEQFF
TGTGCCAGCAGCTTTACCGGACAGGGATACTACAATGAGCAGTTCTTC
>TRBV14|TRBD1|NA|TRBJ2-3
CASSLRQGNTDTQYF
TGTGCCAGCAGCCTGCGACAGGGAAACACAGATACGCAGTATTTT
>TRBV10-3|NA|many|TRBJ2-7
CAISESTSGSVGYEQYF
TGTGCCATCAGTGAGTCGACTTCTGGTAGCGTTGGCTACGAGCAGTACTTC
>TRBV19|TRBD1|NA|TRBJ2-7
CASSNVRTGGYNEQYF
TGTGCCAGTAGTAATGTTAGGACAGGGGGCTACAACGAGCAGTACTTC
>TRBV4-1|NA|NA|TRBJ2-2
CASSQAGPGELFF
TGCGCCAGCAGCCAAGCAGGGCCCGGGGAGCTGTTTTTT
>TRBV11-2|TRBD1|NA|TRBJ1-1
CASSPDRGRGEAFF
TGTGCCAGCAGCCCGGACAGGGGGAGAGGCGAAGCTTTCTTT
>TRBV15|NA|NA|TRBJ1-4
CATSRDRAHEKLFF
TGTGCCACCAGCAGAGACAGGGCCCATGAAAAACTGTTTTTT
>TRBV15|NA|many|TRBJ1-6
CATSRVPPSYNSPLHF
TGTGCCACCAGCAGAGTCCCACCCTCGTATAATTCACCCCTCCACTTT
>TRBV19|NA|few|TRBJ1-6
CASSRHGRISPLHF
TGTGCCAGTAGTAGACATGGACGGATTTCACCCCTCCACTTT
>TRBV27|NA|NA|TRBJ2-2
CASSLRAGLTTGELFF
TGTGCCAGCAGTTTACGGGCAGGCCTGACCACCGGGGAGCTGTTTTTT
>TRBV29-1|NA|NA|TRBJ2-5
CSATGIQETQYF
TGCAGCGCCACCGGGATTCAAGAGACCCAGTACTTC
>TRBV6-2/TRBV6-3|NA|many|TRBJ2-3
CASSYDVATDTQYF
TGTGCCAGCAGTTACGACGTCGCAACAGATACGCAGTATTTT
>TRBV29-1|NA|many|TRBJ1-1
CSVAANTEAFF
TGCAGCGTTGCTGCGAACACTGAAGCTTTCTTT
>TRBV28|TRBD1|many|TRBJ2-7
CASSLGGQGTYEQYF
TGTGCCAGCAGTTTAGGGGGACAGGGAACCTACGAGCAGTACTTC
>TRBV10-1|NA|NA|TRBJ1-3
CASSELIGNTIYF
TGCGCCAGCAGTGAATTGATCGGAAACACCATATATTTT
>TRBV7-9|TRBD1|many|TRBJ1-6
CASSSRQGGNSPLHF
TGTGCCAGCAGCTCCCGACAGGGTGGCAATTCACCCCTCCACTTT
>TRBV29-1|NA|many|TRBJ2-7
CSVVWVERFNSYEQYF
TGCAGCGTTGTATGGGTTGAGCGGTTTAACTCCTACGAGCAGTACTTC
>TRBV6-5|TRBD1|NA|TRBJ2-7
CASSYYRDRTYEQYF
TGTGCCAGCAGTTACTACCGGGACAGAACCTACGAGCAGTACTTC
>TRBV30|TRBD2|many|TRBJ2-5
CAWSVQTSGGGTQYF
TGTGCCTGGAGTGTACAGACTAGCGGGGGGGGGACCCAGTACTTC
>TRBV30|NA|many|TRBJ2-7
CAWRRGSPYEQYF
TGTGCCTGGAGAAGGGGGAGTCCCTACGAGCAGTACTTC
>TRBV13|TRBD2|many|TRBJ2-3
CASSSTSGYFFESSTDTQYF
TGTGCCAGCAGCTCGACTAGCGGATACTTCTTCGAGTCTAGCACAGATACGCAGTATTTT
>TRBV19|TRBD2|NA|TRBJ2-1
CASGTSFYNEQFF
TGTGCCAGCGGGACTAGCTTCTACAATGAGCAGTTCTTC
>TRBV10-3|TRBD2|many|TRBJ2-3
CAITRTSGGAESTDTQYF
TGTGCCATCACCCGGACTAGCGGGGGGGCGGAGAGTACAGATACGCAGTATTTT
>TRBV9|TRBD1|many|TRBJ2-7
CASSMGTAQNYEQYF
TGTGCCAGCAGCATGGGGACAGCCCAAAACTACGAGCAGTACTTC
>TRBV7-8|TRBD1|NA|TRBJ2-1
CASSPRQGDEQFF
TGTGCCAGCAGTCCGCGACAGGGCGACGAGCAGTTCTTC
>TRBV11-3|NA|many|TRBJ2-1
CASSIRGPEQFF
TGTGCCAGCAGCATCAGGGGCCCTGAGCAGTTCTTC
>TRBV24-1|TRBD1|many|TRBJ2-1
CATSDWTGSVGYNEQFF
TGTGCCACCAGTGATTGGACAGGGAGTGTTGGATACAATGAGCAGTTCTTC
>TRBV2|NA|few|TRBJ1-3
CASTQVTHDSGNTIYF
TGTGCCAGCACCCAAGTGACACACGACTCTGGAAACACCATATATTTT